Here is one T cell receptor beta chain with its context. The entry originates in a study of OX40 agonist ivuxolimab in advanced cancers. Turning to the study itself: Those treated in dose escalation had hepatocellular carcinoma, melanoma, renal cell cancer or head and neck cancer. Of mixed ages from roughly 23 to 80 and averaging about 60 years, the group was roughly 83% male.

The CDR3 totals 13 residues. Germline CDR1 is LNHDA and CDR2 is SQIVND (reference sequence). J gave up 3 bases and V 7 bases, and 4 bases lay outside the gene matches. Data came from immunoSEQ multiplex PCR; TCRdb stores just in-frame clones and leaves some out. The sample contains 35,000 to 50,000 clones, 70% to 90% of which appear only once. The chain recombines TRBV19 with TRBJ2-7, with 9 bases identical to TRBD1. The sequenced sample was CD4+ or CD8+ T cells sorted from blood, obtained in a trial of the OX40 agonist ivuxolimab. The TCR sequence derives from an adult with an advanced solid tumor such as melanoma, head and neck, liver or kidney cancer. This chain's CDR3 is CASTPTGGYEQYF. In nucleotides, the CDR3 is TGTGCCAGTACCCCGACAGGGGGCTACGAGCAGTACTTC.